One TCR beta chain is described in this entry. Its target antigen remains unknown. Base quality data are lacking; no much larger clone is found one base away. The sample belongs to a study of cytomegalovirus exposure and HLA in healthy donors (dated by TCRdb to 2017 to 2019). Study-level background: An earlier analysis of some 550 of the donors reported 250 to 300 Gb of sequence data and some 100 million unique TCR beta sequences from about 200 million T cells. Every repertoire in the discovery cohort had been generated on one and the same sequencing platform. Typing coverage varied by locus: about 620-630 donors for A, B, C, DRB1 and DQB1; approximately 520 for DQA1; approximately 570 for DPA1; under 490 for DPB1. An early release covering approximately 600 HLA-typed donors comprised about 290 gigabases of sequencing data and 65 million to 100 million unique TCR sequences. In a later analysis, previously published TCR beta repertoires from roughly 710 donors were re-analyzed and high-resolution HLA genotyping was added so that TCR occurrence patterns could be studied. Class I and class II HLA loci were covered by the typing at four-digit resolution. The study used immunosequencing to profile the T cell repertoires of about 670 subjects and linked those repertoires to cytomegalovirus serostatus. The study was designed to test whether signatures of past pathogen exposure could be identified by cataloging public T cell receptors. Of the roughly 430 genotyped donors, around 81% fell in the genetic ancestry cluster associated with self-reported Caucasian donors. Donor age, sex, ethnicity and CMV serostatus were compiled alongside the repertoire data. Because of strong linkage in the cohort, roughly five DR-DQ haplotypes were treated as single units for association and clustering. Across some 400 genotyped donors of the cohort, an average of 235,054 unique TCR beta nucleotide sequences per donor were sequenced, and 15% to 20% of those sequences were non-productive. Rather than using new phenotypic data, the later analysis identified candidate immune exposures from TCR beta sequences and from how often those sequences occurred across donors. To predict cytomegalovirus infection status, the study combined high-throughput TCR immunosequencing, statistical association of individual TCRs with disease status, and machine learning. A later genetic analysis used genome-wide SNP genotypes for about 55% of the 666 donors, treating that subset as a discovery cohort. To decide whether each TCR beta V gene segment behaved as functional or pseudogenic, an earlier analysis of nearly 600 of the donors relied on high-throughput TCR beta sequencing. Along with the approximately 700-subject first cohort, a separate validation cohort of over a hundred different subjects was used. General findings and caveats noted by the study authors: Linkage disequilibrium might explain the correlated functional status among segregating V segments, but an unknown experimental factor could not be ruled out. In the study, some 160 TCR beta chains were listed as associated with cytomegalovirus. The authors suggested that the approach could potentially be extended to other disease states and immunological phenotypes. In an earlier analysis of approximately 600 of the donors, most TCR beta V segments were observed in productive rearrangements about 87% or about 30% of the time, broadly matching IMGT annotations. A further reported finding was that TCR beta sequences accurately predicted the HLA-A and HLA-B alleles for most subjects in the first cohort. Because counts were too low, 15 to 20 rarely observed V segments, including chromosome 9 orphons, were excluded from the earlier analysis of several hundred of the donors. In a later analysis, TCR association rates were found to vary across HLA loci, with the most associated TCRs seen for DRB1 alleles and the fewest for HLA-C alleles. Because HLA typing was missing for some donors at each locus, association tests included only the typed subset. V-gene and J-gene trimming of TCR beta chains was associated with a missense DCLRE1C variant in a later genetic analysis, and the association was replicated in an independent cohort. In a later analysis, several top co-occurrence clusters were reported to appear linked to parvovirus B19, influenza, CMV and Epstein-Barr virus. This cohort had only TCR beta chains sequenced, and the lack of alpha or paired-chain data limited which features could be detected. While some public TCRs were present in many individuals, most TCR sequences turned up only very rarely across donors. A cluster of highly shared sequence variants was judged likely to be a technical artifact of the sequencing pipeline. Assigning TCR associations to individual alleles was difficult when HLA alleles, especially DR and DQ, strongly co-occurred. Presence/absence analyses assumed roughly uniform sequencing depth across donors, an assumption that may not hold. The only immune exposure information available for the cohort was CMV serostatus. In both the original and validation cohorts, the classifier was reported to diagnose cytomegalovirus status with high specificity and sensitivity. In vitro tests confirmed that a few of the cytomegalovirus-associated TCR beta chains recognize cytomegalovirus antigens. A later analysis associated 15,000 to 20,000 TCR beta sequences with specific HLA alleles at a false discovery rate of 0.05. A later genetic analysis reported fewer N-insertions in productive TCRs among donors in an Asian-associated ancestry cluster than the roughly 670-donor mean. According to a later analysis, most CMV-associated TCR beta chains appeared to be HLA-restricted, and the HLA associations seemed to be driven largely by CMV exposure. In a later analysis, HLA-associated TCR beta chains showed more clonal expansion and lower generation probabilities than non-associated chains that were equally common.

The cohort comprised fewer than 750 healthy bone marrow donors. All cohort members were sampled while nominally healthy, although unrecorded immune exposures were likely present. The donor tested CMV seronegative and was one of the 352 seronegative cohort members. A peripheral blood sample was provided by each donor, and peripheral blood mononuclear cells were used for TCR beta sequencing. The Qiagen DNeasy Blood Extraction Kit was used to extract genomic DNA from the blood cell samples. Libraries came from the immunoSEQ multiplex PCR assay. A mixture of 60 forward primers for TCR Vbeta segments and 13 reverse primers for TCR Jbeta segments was used in the multiplex PCR. A multiplex PCR assay on genomic DNA amplified the CDR3 region of rearranged TCR beta genes. On the Illumina HiSeq System, the amplified TCR beta libraries were sequenced as 87-base-pair reads. In the authors' own workflow: Across the 670 or so repertoires, a later analysis counted roughly 77 million unique TCR beta chains, 9 million to 14 million of which were shared by at least two donors. To remove PCR and sequencing errors, raw reads were error-corrected and collapsed into unique sequences using a nearest-neighbor algorithm that merged closely related sequences. Alignment of CDR3 sequences to IMGT reference sequences was used to assign V, D and J gene segments. For a sequence to be retained, at least a six-nucleotide match to both a V gene segment and a J gene segment was required. A rearrangement counted as productive if the CDR3 had no stop codons and remained in frame with V and J, and every other rearrangement counted as non-productive. Following IMGT convention, CDR3 was defined as the stretch from the second conserved V-encoded cysteine up to the conserved J-encoded phenylalanine. Sequences without an unambiguous match to a single V gene segment were excluded from the earlier analysis of a few hundred of the donors. In an earlier analysis of roughly 600 of the donors, a V segment was called functional when productive rearrangements were above 56.7%, and segregating when the standard deviation between donors exceeded 5%. A statistical classification framework was developed to diagnose cytomegalovirus status using the catalog of TCR beta chain sequences. A later analysis assigned V and J genes by comparing TCR nucleotide sequences with IMGT/GENE-DB human TR gene sequences. In a later analysis, CDR3 sequences and most-parsimonious VDJ recombination scenarios were assigned using the TCRdist pipeline. In a later analysis, each TCR beta chain was defined by its CDR3 amino acid sequence together with its V-gene family, and reads lacking a unique V-gene family were excluded. As a way to deal with suspected cross-contamination and a sequencing artifact, a later analysis dropped over 550 nucleotide sequences that were highly shared and had low generation probability. A later analysis calculated a clonal expansion index for each public chain from normalized within-repertoire ranks of inferred template counts. Generation probabilities in a later analysis came from a VDJ recombination model fitted to out-of-frame rearrangements, and those results were checked against IGoR. In a later analysis, hypergeometric tests were used to score TCR-TCR, TCR-HLA and TCR-CMV co-occurrence, with a repertoire-size bias correction applied to TCR pairs. In a later analysis, false discovery rates were estimated by permuting HLA or CMV assignments 20 times. A later analysis grouped co-occurring TCRs with DBSCAN, adding TCRdist sequence similarity when clustering within HLA-allele-positive subsets. Repertoires with fewer than 30,000 or more than 120,000 public chains were left out of co-occurrence clustering, as were several repertoires with anomalous nucleotide sharing. TCRdb obtained this table from immuneACCESS and retained in-frame rearrangements with V and J assigned. These tables miss some clones; where compared with another copy, unresolved V genes account for less than half of the shortfall, and the remainder is unexplained. V, J and clone size are those of that table, while D and trimming were read from the DNA. The sample data list over 150,000 clones, and about four fifths of these were observed just once. The ten largest clones represent under 6% of the sample.

Sequencing input: PBMCs. The receptor was derived from a man aged 25-45 years in good health and CMV-seronegative.

CDR3 loop: CASSLAGGRSYEQYF. The sequenced DNA: TGTGCCAGCAGTTTGGCGGGAGGTAGGTCCTACGAGCAGTACTTC. The chain joins TRBV27 to TRBJ2-7; a stretch of 8 junction bases matches TRBD2. V is trimmed back by 3 bases and J by 1 base, and the junction contains 5 bases that no gene match accounts for. The germline V gene (reference sequence) gives CDR1 as MNHEY and CDR2 as SMNVEV. Spanning cysteine to phenylalanine, the CDR3 consists of 15 amino acids. Only the CDR3 DNA is retained, 45 bases long and in frame from the first base.